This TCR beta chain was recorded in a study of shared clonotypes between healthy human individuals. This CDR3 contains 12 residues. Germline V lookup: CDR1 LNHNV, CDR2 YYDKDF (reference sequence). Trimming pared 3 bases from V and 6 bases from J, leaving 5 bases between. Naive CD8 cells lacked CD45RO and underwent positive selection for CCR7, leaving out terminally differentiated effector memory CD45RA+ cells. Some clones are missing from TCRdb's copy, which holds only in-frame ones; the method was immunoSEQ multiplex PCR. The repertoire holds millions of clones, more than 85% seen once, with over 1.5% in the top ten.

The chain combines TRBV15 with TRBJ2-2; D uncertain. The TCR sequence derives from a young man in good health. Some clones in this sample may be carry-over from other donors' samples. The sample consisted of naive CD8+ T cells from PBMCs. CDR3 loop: CATSSRAGELFF. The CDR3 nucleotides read TGTGCCACCAGCAGTCGTGCCGGGGAGCTGTTTTTT.